Below, 9 T cell receptor beta chains from the same sample are listed, as sequenced in a study of T cell repertoires in cytomegalovirus infection. One entry per CDR3 protein results from TCRdb running MiXCR on the reads. The sample holds around 530,000 distinct CDR3 sequences, about 25% seen once. Sample: PBMCs. The receptors were sampled from a human donor in good health (CMV status not recorded). Some clones in this sample may be carry-over from other donors' samples.

In its sample, this clonotype was seen a few times. A much bigger clone sits one base away, suggesting this may be a read error. The chain carries TRBV7-2 and TRBJ1-2, with a possible D match to TRBD1 (6 bases). The CDR3 totals 11 residues. V shed 5 bases and J shed 10 bases, with 11 bases lying between them. Germline V CDR1 and CDR2: SGHTA, FQGNSA. CDR3 loop: CTSSLQGDYTF. The CDR3 nucleotides are TGTACCAGCAGCCTACAGGGAGACTACACCTTC.

The sample holds many counts of this clonotype. This CDR3 reads CASSAQRAGGVADTQYF. The DNA for the CDR3 is TGTGCCAGCAGCGCACAACGAGCGGGAGGGGTGGCAGATACGCAGTATTTT. The V and J genes are TRBV7-2 and TRBJ2-3; 10 bases align to TRBD2. CDR1 and CDR2 (germline): SGHTA, FQGNSA. Trimming cost V 5 bases and J 4 bases; bases outside gene matches: 12. The CDR3 is 17 residues long.

The genes are TRBV6-2 or TRBV6-3 and TRBJ2-5; the D call may be TRBD1 or TRBD2 (5 bases each). Per germline, CDR1 MNHEY and CDR2 SVGEGT. The ends were cut back, 5 bases at V and 11 bases at J, with 15 bases in the middle. This CDR3 has 12 amino acids. CDR3 loop: CASSQGPGGQYF. The CDR3 bases are TGTGCCAGCAGTCAGGGACCGGGTGGGCAGTACTTC.

In its sample, this clonotype was seen many times. The chain combines TRBV7-2 with TRBJ2-7, with D maybe TRBD1 (6 bases). The length of the CDR3 is 13 residues. With 4 bases removed from V and 5 bases from J, the gap between germline ends came to 12 bases. Germline V gives CDR1 SGHTA, CDR2 FQGNSA. CDR3 in amino acids: CASSWDIANEQYF. CDR3 DNA sequence: TGTGCCAGCAGCTGGGACATTGCGAACGAGCAGTACTTC.

This chain uses TRBV12-3 or TRBV12-4 with TRBJ1-1, with D hard to call. The length of the CDR3 is 12 residues. V lost 6 bases, J lost 3 bases, and 8 bases lay in between. The CDR3 bases are TGTGCCAGCAGGCGGACGGACACTGAAGCTTTCTTT. It is translated as CASRRTDTEAFF.

This clonotype turned up a few times. This sequence joins TRBV6-5 and TRBJ2-5, with D possibly matching TRBD1 (6 bases). Trimming left V 0 bases short and J 5 bases short, with 10 bases between. CDR3 length: 14 residues. Germline V gene sequence: CDR1 MNHEY, CDR2 SVGAGI. The CDR3 DNA reads TGTGCCAGCAGTTACTCGGACAGCTATGAGACCCAGTACTTC. Its translation: CASSYSDSYETQYF.

The rearrangement joins TRBV23-1 to TRBJ2-7, with TRBD2 identical over 9 bases. TRBV23-1 falls under the ORF class, with uncertain function. The CDR3 extends over 14 amino acids. Trimming took 3 bases from V and 0 from J; bases not matched to a gene: 0. The CDR3, as DNA: TGCGCCAGCAGTCAGACTAGCGGCTCCTACGAGCAGTACTTC. Translating it yields CASSQTSGSYEQYF.

This clonotype was picked up many times. The chain carries TRBV7-2 and TRBJ2-7; 10 bases agree with TRBD1. Germline CDR1 is SGHTA and CDR2 is FQGNSA. The CDR3 totals 14 residues. The V and J ends lost 7 bases and 3 bases, in that order; junction bases with no gene match: 6. CDR3 region: CASIPDRGFYEQYF. CDR3 DNA: TGTGCCAGCATCCCGGACAGGGGGTTCTACGAGCAGTACTTC.

A few counts support this clonotype. The genes are TRBV12-3 or TRBV12-4 and TRBJ2-2, with 11 bases lining up with TRBD2. The CDR3 runs 19 residues. The trim removed 7 bases at V and 6 bases at J, leaving 19 bases unmatched. CDR3 protein: CASKIFFSGRADSPGELFF. In DNA, the CDR3 is TGTGCCAGCAAAATATTTTTTAGCGGGAGGGCCGATTCCCCCGGGGAGCTGTTTTTT.